These 25 T cell receptor beta chains share one sample of origin, sequenced in a study of T cell responses to AZD1222 COVID-19 vaccine (dated by TCRdb to about 2021). This specimen's time point label, per the study, means: baseline before first vaccination. Libraries were prepared through the immunoSEQ multiplex PCR assay. This immuneACCESS table, as held by TCRdb, lists in-frame sequences with V and J called but not all clones. Of the missing ones, under half trace to an unresolved V gene in checked studies; the others have no known cause. The sample table holds 150,000 to 200,000 clones, of which roughly 93% were seen once. The ten largest make up roughly 9.8% of the sample. Sequencing used peripheral blood, obtained on day 0 of AZD1222 vaccination. The receptor source for this set is an adult in good health.

This clone was recorded once. The rearrangement joins TRBV7-6 to TRBJ2-2; 7 nucleotides line up with TRBD2. The CDR3 is made up of 17 amino acids. J lost 0 bases, V lost 5 bases, and 9 bases had no gene match. The germline V gene has CDR1 SGHVS and CDR2 FNYEAQ. Written as DNA, the CDR3 is TGTGCCAGCAGCCTCTCCGGACTAGGCACGAACACCGGGGAGCTGTTTTTT. Amino acids: CASSLSGLGTNTGELFF.

V is TRBV5-1 and J is TRBJ1-4; TRBD1 matches at 11 bases. Germline values: CDR1 SGHRS, CDR2 YFSETQ. The CDR3 is 14 amino acids. V shed 4 bases, J shed 7 bases, and the junction held 3 bases outside the gene matches. Here the CDR3 reads CASSPGTGGEKLFF. The CDR3 DNA reads TGCGCCAGCAGCCCCGGGACAGGGGGTGAAAAACTGTTTTTT. Full variable domain (missing parts from reference TRBV5-1 and TRBJ1-4): KAGVTQTPRYLIKTRGQQVTLSCSPISGHRSVSWYQQTPGQGLQFLFEYFSETQRNKGNFPGRFSGRQFSNSRSEMNVSTLELGDSALYLCASSPGTGGEKLFFGSGTQLSVL.

This rearrangement joins TRBV4-1 to TRBJ2-6, with no clear D. There are 14 residues in the CDR3. Trimming took 3 bases from V and 0 from J, leaving 3 bases between them. Germline CDR1 MGHRA, CDR2 YSYEKL. The CDR3 bases are TGCGCCAGCAGCCACCGCTCTGGGGCCAACGTCCTGACTTTC. The encoded protein is CASSHRSGANVLTF.

V is TRBV19 and J is TRBJ2-7, with no clear D. CDR1 and CDR2 from the germline V gene are LNHDA and SQIVND (reference sequence). V lost 1 base and J 3 bases, leaving 10 bases between the germline ends. CDR3 size: 14 residues. CDR3 in amino acids: CASSIGHSDYEQYF. CDR3 DNA: TGTGCCAGTAGTATAGGACACAGTGACTACGAGCAGTACTTC.

The chain recombines TRBV19 with TRBJ2-7; 12 bases map to TRBD1. CDR1 and CDR2 (germline): LNHDA, SQIVND (reference sequence). Unmatched junction bases numbered 8, after V lost 4 bases and J lost 10 bases. CDR3 length: 14 amino acids. The CDR3 DNA reads as TGTGCCAGTAGTAAGCCGGGACAGGGGGCGACACAGTACTTC. Protein sequence: CASSKPGQGATQYF. Full variable domain (remainder filled in from reference TRBV19 and TRBJ2-7): DGGITQSPKYLFRKEGQNVTLSCEQNLNHDAMYWYRQDPGQGLRLIYYSQIVNDFQKGDIAEGYSVSREKKESFPLTVTSAQKNPTAFYLCASSKPGQGATQYFGPGTRLTVT.

V is TRBV5-1 and J is TRBJ1-6; D is uncertain. The CDR3 contains 15 residues. V was cut by 4 bases and J by 7 bases, with 15 bases left in between. Per the germline V gene, CDR1 is SGHRS and CDR2 is YFSETQ. The CDR3 DNA reads TGCGCCAGCAGCCCCGACGGGGTAAGGAATTCACCCCTCCACTTT. Its protein product is CASSPDGVRNSPLHF.

This clone was detected only a few times. The chain carries TRBV24-1 and TRBJ1-2; no clear D. Germline loops: CDR1 KGHDR, CDR2 SFDVKD. This CDR3 is built from 14 residues. Trimming cost V 4 bases and J 7 bases, with 15 bases left between them. The CDR3 nucleotides read TGTGCCACCAGTGACCCTGGACTGGCCCCTGGCTACACCTTC. It codes for CATSDPGLAPGYTF.

This clone was observed a handful of times. V and J are TRBV10-3 and TRBJ2-7; TRBD2 matches 9 bases. Per germline, CDR1 ENHRY and CDR2 SYGVKD. CDR3 size: 14 residues. V gave up 3 bases and J gave up 3 bases; unmatched junction bases: 3. DNA of the CDR3: TGTGCCATCAGTGACGGTAGCGGGAGCTACGAGCAGTACTTC. Amino acids: CAISDGSGSYEQYF.

This chain uses TRBV5-4 with TRBJ2-3, with 12 bases matching TRBD2. The V gene's germline CDR1 is SGHNT and CDR2 YYREEE (reference sequence). The CDR3 spans 16 residues. With V trimmed by 0 bases and J by 5 bases, 4 bases remained unmatched. Written as DNA, the CDR3 is TGTGCCAGCAGCTTGGGACTAGCGGGAGCGGGAGATACGCAGTATTTT. Translating it yields CASSLGLAGAGDTQYF.

Written as DNA, the CDR3 is TGTGCCAGCAGCGTACAGGGTCCGGTCGTCGAGGAGACCCAGTACTTC. This codes for CASSVQGPVVEETQYF. The V and J genes are TRBV7-3 and TRBJ2-5; TRBD1 is a possible D gene (6 bases). Germline-derived CDR1 and CDR2 are SGHTA and FQGTGA. V shed 5 bases and J shed 5 bases, with 21 bases lying between them. The length of the CDR3 is 16 residues.

J is TRBJ1-2 and V is TRBV19; D is uncertain. This CDR3 contains 16 residues. V lost 7 bases and J 6 bases, leaving 24 bases between the germline ends. In germline, CDR1 is LNHDA, CDR2 SQIVND (reference sequence). CDR3 DNA: TGTGCCAGTATCGGGCCCCCAAACCTGCCCCGGGATGGCTACACCTTC. This codes for CASIGPPNLPRDGYTF.

This clone has more than one count but fewer than ten. The CDR3 DNA reads TGCGCCAGCAGCTTCCGGGACGAGCAGTACTTC. Translated, it gives CASSFRDEQYF. V and J are TRBV5-1 and TRBJ2-7; D gene unclear. The germline V and J ends were trimmed by 2 bases and 5 bases, with 5 bases remaining between them. The CDR3 covers 11 residues. The germline CDR1 and CDR2 sequences are SGHRS and YFSETQ.

The table lists this clone with a count of one. The chain joins TRBV7-2 to TRBJ1-5; 10 nucleotides line up with TRBD1. With V trimmed by 5 bases and J by 3 bases, 7 bases remained unmatched. The CDR3 has 16 residues. Germline V CDR1 and CDR2: SGHTA, FQGNSA. The CDR3 bases are TGTGCCAGCAGCGACCGGGACAGGGGAGACAATCAGCCCCAGCATTTT. Translation gives CASSDRDRGDNQPQHF.

The chain has TRBV30 and TRBJ1-5, with D possibly being TRBD1 (6 bases). This CDR3 is built from 16 residues. The ends were cut back, 1 base at V and 1 base at J, with 14 bases in the middle. CDR1 and CDR2 (germline): GTSNPN, SVGIG (reference sequence). The CDR3 DNA is TGTGCCTGGAGTGGTCGAGGGGGGGGGAGCAATCAGCCCCAGCATTTT. This encodes CAWSGRGGGSNQPQHF.

This chain links TRBV19 with TRBJ2-1, with a possible D match to TRBD1 (5 bases). V lost 3 bases, J lost 6 bases, and 15 bases lay in between. CDR1 and CDR2 (germline): LNHDA, SQIVND (reference sequence). This CDR3 has 15 amino acids. The CDR3 DNA reads as TGTGCCAGTAGTATCTTTGATGGGCAGGGCAATGAGCAGTTCTTC. Protein sequence: CASSIFDGQGNEQFF.

The V call is TRBV5-1, the J call TRBJ2-7, with D tentatively TRBD1 (5 bases). This CDR3 is built from 14 residues. Trimming pared 1 base from V and 6 bases from J, leaving 14 bases between. Germline lookup yields CDR1 SGHRS and CDR2 YFSETQ. The CDR3 nucleotides are TGCGCCAGCAGCTTGCAGGGATCGATGGGCGAGCAGTACTTC. This encodes CASSLQGSMGEQYF.

In DNA form, the CDR3 reads TGTGCCAGCAGCACAGGACAGGGGCCCAATCAGCCCCAGCATTTT. Encoded protein: CASSTGQGPNQPQHF. The chain joins TRBV9 to TRBJ1-5, with TRBD1 matching 9 bases. Germline values: CDR1 SGDLS, CDR2 YYNGEE. Trimming at V came to 4 bases and at J to 3 bases, leaving 5 bases not matched to a gene. This CDR3 comprises 15 residues.

The rearrangement joins TRBV6-2 or TRBV6-3 to TRBJ2-4, with a possible D match to TRBD1 (6 bases). CDR1 MNHEY and CDR2 SVGEGT come from the germline V gene. The CDR3 runs to 16 residues. Between the trimmed V and J ends, which lost 4 bases and 1 base, there was a span of 14 bases. CDR3 residues: CASSFTGILAKNIQYF. DNA for the CDR3: TGTGCCAGCAGTTTTACAGGGATTTTGGCCAAAAACATTCAGTACTTC.

The V and J genes are TRBV19 and TRBJ1-1; D might be TRBD1 (5 bases). V was clipped by 3 bases and J by 6 bases, with 17 bases between them. The CDR3 has 15 residues. CDR1 LNHDA and CDR2 SQIVND come from the germline V gene (reference sequence). As DNA, the CDR3 is TGTGCCAGTAGTATTGTGGTTGGCAGGGCAGCTGAAGCTTTCTTT. Protein product: CASSIVVGRAAEAFF.

The CDR3 here is CASSYNTGGLYEQYF. The CDR3 nucleotides read TGTGCCAGCAGCTACAACACGGGCGGACTGTACGAGCAGTACTTC. The chain joins TRBV7-8 to TRBJ2-7, with D perhaps TRBD2 (5 bases). This CDR3 has 15 residues. V lost 4 bases, J lost 4 bases, and 17 bases lay in between. CDR1 and CDR2 (germline): SGHVS, FQNEAQ.

The chain is built from TRBV7-6 and TRBJ1-2; 10 bases fit TRBD1. CDR3 length: 16 residues. V shed 5 bases, J shed 8 bases, and the junction held 14 bases outside the gene matches. The germline CDR1 and CDR2 sequences are SGHVS and FNYEAQ. CDR3 bases: TGTGCCAGCAGCCCCCAAGCGACAGGGGGCATTGGGGGCTACACCTTC. Translating it yields CASSPQATGGIGGYTF.

As DNA, the CDR3 is TGTGCCAGCAGCTTCGACAGCAGCTCCTACAATGAGCAGTTCTTC. It translates to CASSFDSSSYNEQFF. This chain joins TRBV11-2 and TRBJ2-1, with a tentative D call TRBD1 (5 bases). CDR1 SGHAT and CDR2 FQNNGV come from the germline V gene. Deletions cut 3 bases from V and 0 bases from J, with 9 bases between. The CDR3 runs to 15 residues. Filled out from reference TRBV11-2 and TRBJ2-1, the complete variable domain reads EAGVAQSPRYKIIEKRQSVAFWCNPISGHATLYWYQQILGQGPKLLIQFQNNGVVDDSQLPKDRFSAERLKGVDSTLKIQPAKLEDSAVYLCASSFDSSSYNEQFFGPGTRLTVL.

CDR3 nucleotide sequence: TGTGCCAGCAGTTTGGTAGAAACCTACGAGCAGTACTTC. This sequence encodes CASSLVETYEQYF. This chain joins TRBV28 and TRBJ2-7; D is unresolved. This CDR3 contains 13 residues. Trimming shortened V by 3 bases and J by 2 bases, and 8 bases separated the two germline ends. Germline V gene sequence: CDR1 MDHEN, CDR2 SYDVKM.

The CDR3: CASSRRGGAYNEQFF. For the CDR3, the DNA is TGTGCCAGCAGCCGACGCGGAGGGGCCTACAATGAGCAGTTCTTC. This rearrangement joins TRBV11-2 to TRBJ2-1; D might be TRBD2 (6 bases). Germline V gene sequence: CDR1 SGHAT, CDR2 FQNNGV. V was pared by 5 bases and J by 2 bases, with 13 bases between. This CDR3 spans 15 amino acids. The complete variable domain, with remaining parts taken from reference TRBV11-2 and TRBJ2-1, reads EAGVAQSPRYKIIEKRQSVAFWCNPISGHATLYWYQQILGQGPKLLIQFQNNGVVDDSQLPKDRFSAERLKGVDSTLKIQPAKLEDSAVYLCASSRRGGAYNEQFFGPGTRLTVL.

The chain is built from TRBV19 and TRBJ1-5, with TRBD1 identical over 8 bases. Germline CDR1 LNHDA, CDR2 SQIVND (reference sequence). The CDR3 is 17 residues long. The V segment lost 8 bases and the J segment 1 base; nucleotides outside the gene matches: 13. CDR3 DNA sequence: TGTGCCAGTCAATCCGAACAGGGGGTATCGAGCAATCAGCCCCAGCATTTT. This translates into CASQSEQGVSSNQPQHF.